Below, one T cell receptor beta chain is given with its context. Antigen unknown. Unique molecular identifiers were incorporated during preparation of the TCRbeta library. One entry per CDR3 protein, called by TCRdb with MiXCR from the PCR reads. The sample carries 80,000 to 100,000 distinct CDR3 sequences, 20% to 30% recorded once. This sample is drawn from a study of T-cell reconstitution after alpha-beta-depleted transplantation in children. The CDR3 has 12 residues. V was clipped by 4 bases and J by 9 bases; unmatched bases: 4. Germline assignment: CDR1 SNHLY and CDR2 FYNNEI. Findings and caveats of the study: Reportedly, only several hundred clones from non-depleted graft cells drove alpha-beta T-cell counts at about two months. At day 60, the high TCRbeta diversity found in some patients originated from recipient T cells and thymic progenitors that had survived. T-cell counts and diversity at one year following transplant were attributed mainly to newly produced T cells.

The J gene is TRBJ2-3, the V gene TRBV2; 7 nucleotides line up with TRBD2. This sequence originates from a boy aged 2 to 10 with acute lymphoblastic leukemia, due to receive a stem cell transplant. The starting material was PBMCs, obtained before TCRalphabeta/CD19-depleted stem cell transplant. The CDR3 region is CASSAGGDTQYF. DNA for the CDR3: TGTGCCAGCAGTGCGGGAGGCGACACGCAGTATTTT.